A single sample is the source of the 25 T cell receptor beta chains below, sequenced in a study of T cell repertoires in cytomegalovirus infection. Their specific antigens are unknown. In TCRdb, the reads were re-called with MiXCR into one record per CDR3 protein. There are some 310,000 distinct CDR3 sequences in the sample; 20% to 25% occur only once, and 13% lies in the top ten. The material sequenced was cultured PBMCs, taken from culture after CMV antigen stimulation. These receptors all come from a human donor in good health (CMV status not recorded). Some clones in this sample may be carry-over from other donors' samples.

The J gene is TRBJ1-4, the V gene TRBV7-6; 9 positions agree with TRBD1. V lost 3 bases, J lost 5 bases, and 4 bases stayed unmatched. The germline V gene encodes CDR1 SGHVS and CDR2 FNYEAQ. The CDR3 has 15 amino acids. The CDR3 loop reads CASSFAGTGNEKLFF. The CDR3 DNA reads TGTGCCAGCAGCTTCGCCGGGACAGGGAATGAAAAACTGTTTTTT.

CDR3 bases: TGTGCCAGCAGCTTAGGAGCGTCAGGCCAAGAGACCCAGTACTTC. It codes for CASSLGASGQETQYF. The V and J genes are TRBV7-2 and TRBJ2-5, with D uncertain. The length of the CDR3 is 15 residues. Looked up from germline, CDR1 is SGHTA and CDR2 is FQGNSA. V dropped 1 base and J dropped 1 base, with 10 bases sitting between them.

This chain links TRBV7-2 with TRBJ2-1; D remains ambiguous. V lost 4 bases and J lost 10, with 14 bases in between. Germline V lookup: CDR1 SGHTA, CDR2 FQGNSA. CDR3 length: 13 residues. CDR3 amino acids: CASSSPRIREQFF. CDR3 DNA sequence: TGTGCCAGCAGCTCCCCCCGTATTCGGGAGCAGTTCTTC.

V gene TRBV2 combines with J gene TRBJ1-4, with 7 bases identical to TRBD1. V lost 5 bases and J lost 0; bases outside the gene matches: 12. CDR1 is SNHLY and CDR2 is FYNNEI in the germline V gene. This CDR3 region has 18 residues. The CDR3 spells CASSTTPGTVATNEKLFF. The CDR3 nucleotides are TGTGCCAGCAGTACTACCCCGGGGACAGTTGCAACTAATGAAAAACTGTTTTTT.

A few counts support this clonotype. CDR3 bases: TGCAGTGTGCGGGAGGGGGTTCGCCAGCCCCAGCATTTT. It codes for CSVREGVRQPQHF. This rearrangement joins TRBV20-1 to TRBJ1-5, with a weak D call TRBD1 (6 bases). The CDR3 has 13 residues. Germline V gives CDR1 DFQATT, CDR2 SNEGSKA (reference sequence). V was trimmed by 7 bases and J by 7 bases, leaving 17 bases between them.

This clonotype has a handful of counts. The V call is TRBV28, the J call TRBJ2-7; a possible D gene is TRBD1 (5 bases). In germline, CDR1 is MDHEN, CDR2 SYDVKM. The V gene lost 3 bases and the J gene lost 3 bases, with 21 bases spanning the gap. The CDR3 totals 17 residues. This CDR3 is CASSLWEWGRAFYEQYF. The CDR3, as DNA: TGTGCCAGCAGTTTGTGGGAATGGGGCAGGGCGTTCTACGAGCAGTACTTC. Using reference TRBV28 and TRBJ2-7 for the parts outside the CDR3, the full variable domain is DVKVTQSSRYLVKRTGEKVFLECVQDMDHENMFWYRQDPGLGLRLIYFSYDVKMKEKGDIPEGYSVSREKKERFSLILESASTNQTSMYLCASSLWEWGRAFYEQYFGPGTRLTVT.

This clonotype was detected many times. V and J are TRBV7-2 and TRBJ2-7; D is ambiguous. The CDR3 length is 16 residues. V lost 4 bases to trimming and J lost 4 bases, with 20 bases between them. The germline gives CDR1 SGHTA, CDR2 FQGNSA. In nucleotides, the CDR3 is TGTGCCAGCAGCTCACAACCCGGGTCTACCCATTACGAGCAGTACTTC. This translates into CASSSQPGSTHYEQYF.

The chain links TRBV19 to TRBJ2-1; possible D gene TRBD1, 6 bases. Germline lookup yields CDR1 LNHDA and CDR2 SQIVND (reference sequence). V lost 7 bases to trimming and J lost 1 base, with 14 bases between them. The CDR3 has 15 residues. CDR3 amino acids: CASKDSGQSYNEQFF. The CDR3 DNA follows: TGTGCCAGTAAGGATTCCGGACAGTCCTACAATGAGCAGTTCTTC.

Only a few counts were recorded for this clonotype. V gene TRBV19 combines with J gene TRBJ1-2, with 7 bases aligning to TRBD1. V was clipped by 7 bases and J by 5 bases; unmatched bases: 7. The germline V gene encodes CDR1 LNHDA and CDR2 SQIVND (reference sequence). The CDR3 contains 13 residues. In DNA, the CDR3 is TGTGCCAGTACCCGGACAGGCGCATATGGCTACACCTTC. This gives the protein CASTRTGAYGYTF.

This clonotype has a handful of counts. The chain has TRBV7-3 and TRBJ2-7; D might be TRBD2 (6 bases). V lost 5 bases, J lost 5 bases, and 16 bases lay in between. Germline V gene lookup returns CDR1 SGHTA and CDR2 FQGTGA. This CDR3 region has 14 residues. CDR3 region: CASSPLGGTDEQYF. The DNA of the CDR3 is TGTGCCAGCAGCCCTCTTGGGGGGACTGACGAGCAGTACTTC. The variable domain in full, completed from reference TRBV7-3 and TRBJ2-7, reads GAGVSQTPSNKVTEKGKYVELRCDPISGHTALYWYRQSLGQGPEFLIYFQGTGAADDSGLPNDRFFAVRPEGSVSTLKIQRTERGDSAVYLCASSPLGGTDEQYFGPGTRLTVT.

This clonotype was detected only a few times. CDR3 loop: CASSFRYGGSTEAFF. The CDR3 DNA follows: TGTGCCAGCAGCTTCCGATACGGGGGGAGCACTGAAGCTTTCTTT. The V and J genes are TRBV11-2 and TRBJ1-1; TRBD1 might be the D (5 bases). The CDR3 is 15 residues long. CDR1 is SGHAT and CDR2 is FQNNGV in the germline V gene. Trimming removed 3 bases at V and 4 bases at J, with 15 bases between.

Ten or more counts support this clonotype. V is TRBV7-2 and J is TRBJ2-2; 10 nucleotides align to TRBD2. CDR3 length: 18 amino acids. From germline, CDR1 is SGHTA and CDR2 FQGNSA. The trim removed 5 bases at V and 7 bases at J, leaving 16 bases unmatched. The CDR3 bases are TGTGCCAGCAGCCTGGAACTAGCGGGAAATTACGATGTCGGGGAGCTGTTTTTT. Translating gives CASSLELAGNYDVGELFF.

The genes are TRBV28 and TRBJ1-3; D remains unclear. The germline V gene has CDR1 MDHEN and CDR2 SYDVKM. The V end lost 7 bases, the J end lost 10 bases, and 17 bases lay between the germline ends. The CDR3 runs 13 residues. This chain's CDR3 is CASKGPFPSTIYF. As DNA, the CDR3 is TGTGCCAGCAAAGGGCCGTTCCCTTCAACCATATATTTT.

The chain has TRBV6-2 or TRBV6-3 and TRBJ2-1; TRBD2 agrees at 8 bases. This CDR3 region has 14 residues. The germline gives CDR1 MNHEY, CDR2 SVGEGT. Germline trimming cut 3 bases from V and 8 bases from J; bases unmatched to any gene: 6. The CDR3 region has the DNA TGTGCCAGCAGTTATAAGCGGGAGAGGGATGAGCAGTTCTTC. It codes for CASSYKRERDEQFF.

This clonotype was detected once. The chain carries TRBV7-2 and TRBJ2-2; D is possibly TRBD1 (6 bases). CDR1 is SGHTA and CDR2 is FQGNSA in the germline V gene. The CDR3 consists of 12 residues. V was clipped by 11 bases and J by 3 bases, with 10 bases between them. CDR3 DNA: TGTGCCTCGGGACACTACACCGGGGAGCTGTTTTTT. Protein sequence: CASGHYTGELFF. Variable domain in full (rest from reference TRBV7-2 and TRBJ2-2): GAGVSQSPSNKVTEKGKDVELRCDPISGHTALYWYRQSLGQGLEFLIYFQGNSAPDKSGLPSDRFSAERTGGSVSTLTIQRTQQEDSAVYLCASGHYTGELFFGEGSRLTVL.

This chain connects TRBV7-2 to TRBJ2-3, with TRBD2 identical over 9 bases. J lost 7 bases, V lost 1 base, and 6 bases had no gene match. Looked up from germline, CDR1 is SGHTA and CDR2 is FQGNSA. The CDR3 length is 15 residues. The CDR3 loop reads CASSLGAGGANTQYF. In DNA form, the CDR3 reads TGTGCCAGCAGCTTAGGTGCGGGAGGGGCGAATACGCAGTATTTT.

This clonotype was counted only a few times. The rearrangement uses TRBV4-1 and TRBJ1-1; the D gene is possibly TRBD1 (6 bases). The ends were cut back, 4 bases at V and 10 bases at J, with 22 bases in the middle. Germline V gives CDR1 MGHRA, CDR2 YSYEKL. The CDR3 runs 15 residues. The CDR3 region has the DNA TGCGCCAGCAGCCCTCGGTTTGGGGGGCAGGGGAGAGCTTTCTTT. It codes for CASSPRFGGQGRAFF.

V is TRBV2 and J is TRBJ2-5, with TRBD2 matching 12 bases. Germline CDR1 is SNHLY and CDR2 is FYNNEI. Losses at the gene ends were 3 bases for V and 4 bases for J; bases not matched to a gene: 9. The CDR3 runs to 17 residues. The DNA for the CDR3 is TGTGCCAGCAGTGACTCCCTAGGGGGACTAGCGGGAGAGACCCAGTACTTC. This sequence encodes CASSDSLGGLAGETQYF.

This clonotype was detected many times. This chain joins TRBV7-2 and TRBJ2-7; TRBD2 aligns across 9 bases. J lost 2 bases, V lost 5 bases, and 10 bases had no gene match. CDR1 is SGHTA, CDR2 FQGNSA, per germline. The CDR3 is 16 amino acids. The CDR3 spells CASSPRERGDPYEQYF. For the CDR3, the DNA is TGTGCCAGCAGCCCAAGGGAGCGGGGGGACCCCTACGAGCAGTACTTC. Complete variable domain (other parts from reference TRBV7-2 and TRBJ2-7): GAGVSQSPSNKVTEKGKDVELRCDPISGHTALYWYRQSLGQGLEFLIYFQGNSAPDKSGLPSDRFSAERTGGSVSTLTIQRTQQEDSAVYLCASSPRERGDPYEQYFGPGTRLTVT.

This clonotype was recorded many times. The V gene is TRBV20-1, the J gene TRBJ2-1, with unresolved D. The CDR3 spans 12 residues. CDR1 and CDR2 (germline): DFQATT, SNEGSKA (reference sequence). V was shortened by 5 bases and J by 3 bases, with 8 bases between the two germline ends. The CDR3 DNA sequence: TGCAGTGCTTCAGAGTACTACAATGAGCAGTTCTTC. Residues: CSASEYYNEQFF.

The rearrangement uses TRBV6-2 or TRBV6-3 and TRBJ2-3; 10 bases are shared with TRBD1. CDR1 is MNHEY, CDR2 SVGEGT, per germline. Unmatched junction bases numbered 6, after V lost 7 bases and J lost 2 bases. The CDR3 length is 15 residues. This chain's CDR3 is CASTGQGDYTDTQYF. The DNA for the CDR3 is TGTGCCAGCACAGGACAGGGGGATTACACAGATACGCAGTATTTT.

In this sample, this clonotype turned up many times. The J gene is TRBJ1-1, the V gene TRBV7-2; 8 bases fit TRBD1. With V trimmed by 0 bases and J by 11 bases, 11 bases remained unmatched. The CDR3 has 15 amino acids. Germline CDR1 reads SGHTA; CDR2 reads FQGNSA. The CDR3 spells CASSLASWGRGLAFF. The CDR3 nucleotides are TGTGCCAGCAGCTTAGCGTCTTGGGGCAGGGGGCTTGCTTTCTTT.

This rearrangement joins TRBV28 to TRBJ1-5; perhaps TRBD1 as D (6 bases). V was pared by 5 bases and J by 6 bases, with 14 bases between. Germline V gives CDR1 MDHEN, CDR2 SYDVKM. The CDR3 consists of 14 residues. CDR3 in amino acids: CASSTGSHGQPQHF. CDR3 bases: TGTGCCAGCAGTACAGGGTCGCACGGTCAGCCCCAGCATTTT. The variable domain in full, completed from reference TRBV28 and TRBJ1-5, reads DVKVTQSSRYLVKRTGEKVFLECVQDMDHENMFWYRQDPGLGLRLIYFSYDVKMKEKGDIPEGYSVSREKKERFSLILESASTNQTSMYLCASSTGSHGQPQHFGDGTRLSIL.

The rearrangement uses TRBV30 and TRBJ1-2; D is undetermined. Germline V CDR1 and CDR2: GTSNPN, SVGIG (reference sequence). Trimming stripped 3 bases from V and 12 bases from J, with 20 bases between. The CDR3 is 13 amino acids. The CDR3 protein is CAWRNPGPFADTF. The DNA for the CDR3 is TGTGCCTGGAGGAATCCTGGGCCCTTCGCCGACACCTTC.

The CDR3 is CASSRQGIEVFF. CDR3 nucleotide sequence: TGTGCCAGCAGCCGACAGGGAATAGAGGTGTTTTTT. The V call is TRBV7-8, the J call TRBJ2-2; 7 bases are a match to TRBD1. This CDR3 is built from 12 residues. With V trimmed by 5 bases and J by 15 bases, 9 bases remained unmatched. Germline values: CDR1 SGHVS, CDR2 FQNEAQ.